This TCR beta chain was identified in a study of blood T cells in healthy people across ages. A second roughly 7 to 11 cycle PCR used barcoded and J-beta primers. TCRdb processed the 5' RACE reads anew with MiXCR; each CDR3 protein has one entry. Of 1,800,000 or so distinct CDR3 sequences listed, approximately 39% are singletons. This CDR3 is built from 13 residues. Trimming took 2 bases from V and 6 from J, leaving 13 bases between them. Germline CDR1 reads DFQATT; CDR2 reads SNEGSKA (reference sequence). Sequencing was performed on blood. This TCR was recovered from a human donor in good health. V and J are TRBV20-1 and TRBJ1-1; tentative D call: TRBD1 (6 bases). The CDR3 here is CSARQGIRAEAFF. For the CDR3, the DNA is TGCAGTGCTAGACAGGGGATAAGGGCTGAAGCTTTCTTT.